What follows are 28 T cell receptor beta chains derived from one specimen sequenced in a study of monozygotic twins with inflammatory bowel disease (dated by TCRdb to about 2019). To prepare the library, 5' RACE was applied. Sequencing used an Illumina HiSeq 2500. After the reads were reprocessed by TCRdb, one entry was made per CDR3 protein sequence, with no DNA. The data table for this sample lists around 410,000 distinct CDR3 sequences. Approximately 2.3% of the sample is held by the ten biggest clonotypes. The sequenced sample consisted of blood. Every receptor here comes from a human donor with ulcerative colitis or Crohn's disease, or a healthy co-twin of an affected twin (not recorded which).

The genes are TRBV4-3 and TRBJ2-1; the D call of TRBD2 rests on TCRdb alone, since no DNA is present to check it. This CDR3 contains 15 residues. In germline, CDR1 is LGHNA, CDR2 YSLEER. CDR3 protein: CASSQAEWEIDEQFF.

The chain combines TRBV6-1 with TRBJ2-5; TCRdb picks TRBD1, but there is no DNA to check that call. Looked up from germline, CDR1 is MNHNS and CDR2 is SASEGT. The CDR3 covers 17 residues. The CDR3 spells CASSLERRIAGDETQYF.

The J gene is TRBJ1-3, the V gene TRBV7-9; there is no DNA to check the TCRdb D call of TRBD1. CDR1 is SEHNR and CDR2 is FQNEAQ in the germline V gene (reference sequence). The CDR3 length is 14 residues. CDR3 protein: CASRGGARGNTIYF.

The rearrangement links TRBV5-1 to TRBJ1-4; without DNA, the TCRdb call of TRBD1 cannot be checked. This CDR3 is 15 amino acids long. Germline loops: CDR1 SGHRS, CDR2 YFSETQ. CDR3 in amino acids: CASSTTGSGLEKLFF.

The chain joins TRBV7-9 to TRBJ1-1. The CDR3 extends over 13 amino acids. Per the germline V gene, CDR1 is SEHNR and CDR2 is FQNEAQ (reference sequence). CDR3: CASTSTMNTEAFF.

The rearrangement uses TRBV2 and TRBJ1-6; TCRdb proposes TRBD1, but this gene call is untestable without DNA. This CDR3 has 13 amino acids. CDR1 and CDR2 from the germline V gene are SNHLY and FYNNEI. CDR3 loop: CASHRDTNSPLHF.

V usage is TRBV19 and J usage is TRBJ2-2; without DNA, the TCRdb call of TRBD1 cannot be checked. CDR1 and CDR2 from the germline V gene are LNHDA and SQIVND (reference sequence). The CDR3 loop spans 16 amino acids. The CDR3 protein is CASTAGGQSFTGELFF.

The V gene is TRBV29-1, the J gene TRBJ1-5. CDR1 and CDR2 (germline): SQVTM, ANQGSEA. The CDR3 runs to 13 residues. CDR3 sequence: CSVVLVGGQPQHF. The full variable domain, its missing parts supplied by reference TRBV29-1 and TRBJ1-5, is SAVISQKPSRDICQRGTSLTIQCQVDSQVTMMFWYRQQPGQSLTLIATANQGSEATYESGFVIDKFPISRPNLTFSTLTVSNMSPEDSSIYLCSVVLVGGQPQHFGDGTRLSIL.

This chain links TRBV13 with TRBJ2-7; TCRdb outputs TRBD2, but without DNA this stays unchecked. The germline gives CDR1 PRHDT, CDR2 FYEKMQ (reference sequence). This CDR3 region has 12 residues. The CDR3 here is CASSEGFNEQYF.

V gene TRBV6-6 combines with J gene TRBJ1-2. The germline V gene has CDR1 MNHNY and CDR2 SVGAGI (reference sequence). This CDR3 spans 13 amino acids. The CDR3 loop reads CASISGNSYGYTF.

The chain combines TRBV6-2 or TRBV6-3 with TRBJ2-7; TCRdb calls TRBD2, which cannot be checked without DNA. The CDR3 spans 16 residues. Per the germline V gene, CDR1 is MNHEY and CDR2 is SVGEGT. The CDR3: CASSYSGHSIAFEQYF.

The CDR3 here is CASSKSTASWDTIYF. The V and J genes are TRBV5-1 and TRBJ1-3; TCRdb designates TRBD1, a call that cannot be tested without DNA. Germline V gene sequence: CDR1 SGHRS, CDR2 YFSETQ. The CDR3 length is 15 residues.

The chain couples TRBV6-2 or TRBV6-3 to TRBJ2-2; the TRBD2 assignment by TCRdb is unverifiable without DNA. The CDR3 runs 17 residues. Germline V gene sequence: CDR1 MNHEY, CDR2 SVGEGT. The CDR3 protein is CASSYPRTSGRTGELFF.

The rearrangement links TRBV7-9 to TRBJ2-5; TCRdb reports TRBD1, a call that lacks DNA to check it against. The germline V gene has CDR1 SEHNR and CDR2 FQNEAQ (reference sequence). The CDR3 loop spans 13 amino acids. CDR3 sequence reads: CASSLGGSETQYF.

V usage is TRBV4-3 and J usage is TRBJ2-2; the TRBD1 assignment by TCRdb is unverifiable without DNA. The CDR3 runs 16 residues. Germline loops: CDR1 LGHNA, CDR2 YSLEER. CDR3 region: CASSRFSRENTGELFF.

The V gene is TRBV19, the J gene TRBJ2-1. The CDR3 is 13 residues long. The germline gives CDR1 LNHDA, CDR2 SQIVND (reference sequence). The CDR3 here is CASSIVPDNEQFF.

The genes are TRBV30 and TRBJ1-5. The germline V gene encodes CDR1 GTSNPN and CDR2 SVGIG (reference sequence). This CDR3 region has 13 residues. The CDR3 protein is CAWSVQGSEPQHF. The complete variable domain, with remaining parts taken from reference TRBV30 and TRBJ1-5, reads SQTIHQWPATLVQPVGSPLSLECTVEGTSNPNLYWYRQAAGRGLQLLFYSVGIGQISSEVPQNLSASRPQDRQFILSSKKLLLSDSGFYLCAWSVQGSEPQHFGDGTRLSIL.

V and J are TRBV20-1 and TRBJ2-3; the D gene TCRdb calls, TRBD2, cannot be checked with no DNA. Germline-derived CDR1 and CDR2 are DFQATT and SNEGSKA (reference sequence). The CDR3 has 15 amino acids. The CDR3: CSAPNTRQGIDTQYF.

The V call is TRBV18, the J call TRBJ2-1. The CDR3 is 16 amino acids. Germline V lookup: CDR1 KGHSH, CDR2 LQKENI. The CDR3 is CASSPSEETSYNEQFF. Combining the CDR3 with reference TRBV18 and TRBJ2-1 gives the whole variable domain NAGVMQNPRHLVRRRGQEARLRCSPMKGHSHVYWYRQLPEEGLKFMVYLQKENIIDESGMPKERFSAEFPKEGPSILRIQQVVRGDSAAYFCASSPSEETSYNEQFFGPGTRLTVL.

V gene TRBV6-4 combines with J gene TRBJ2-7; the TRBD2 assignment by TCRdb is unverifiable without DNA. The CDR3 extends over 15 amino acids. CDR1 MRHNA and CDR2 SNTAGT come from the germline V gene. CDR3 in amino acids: CASLSLAGTSYEQYF.

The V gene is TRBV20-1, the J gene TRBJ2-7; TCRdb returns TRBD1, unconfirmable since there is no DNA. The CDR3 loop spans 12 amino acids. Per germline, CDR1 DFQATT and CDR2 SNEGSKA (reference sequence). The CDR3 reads CSARLIGDEQYF.

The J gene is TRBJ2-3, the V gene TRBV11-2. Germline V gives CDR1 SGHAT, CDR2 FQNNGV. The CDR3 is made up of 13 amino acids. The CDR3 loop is CASSLDRPDTQYF.

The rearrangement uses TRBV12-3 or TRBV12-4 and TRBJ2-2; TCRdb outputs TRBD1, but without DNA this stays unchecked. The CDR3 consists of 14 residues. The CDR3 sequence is CASTQGSGAGELFF.

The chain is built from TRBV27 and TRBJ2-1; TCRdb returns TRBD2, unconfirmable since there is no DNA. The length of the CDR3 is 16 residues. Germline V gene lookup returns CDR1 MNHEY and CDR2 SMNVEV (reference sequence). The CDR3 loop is CASSLSAAGVIYEQFF.

This chain's CDR3 is CASSFQGTAQETQYF. This rearrangement joins TRBV11-2 to TRBJ2-5; there is no DNA to check the TCRdb D call of TRBD1. The germline V gene encodes CDR1 SGHAT and CDR2 FQNNGV. The CDR3 consists of 15 residues.

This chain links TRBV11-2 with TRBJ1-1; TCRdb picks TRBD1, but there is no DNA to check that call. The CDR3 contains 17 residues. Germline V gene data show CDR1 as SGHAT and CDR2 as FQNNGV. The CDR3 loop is CASSFTTGRIKNTEAFF.

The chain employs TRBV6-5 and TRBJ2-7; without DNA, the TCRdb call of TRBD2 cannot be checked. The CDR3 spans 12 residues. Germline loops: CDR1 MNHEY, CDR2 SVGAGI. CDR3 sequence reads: CASSPGPAEQYF.

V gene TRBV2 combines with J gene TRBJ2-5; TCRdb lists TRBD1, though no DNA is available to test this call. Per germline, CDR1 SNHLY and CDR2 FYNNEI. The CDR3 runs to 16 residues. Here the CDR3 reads CASSARTDRVQETQYF.